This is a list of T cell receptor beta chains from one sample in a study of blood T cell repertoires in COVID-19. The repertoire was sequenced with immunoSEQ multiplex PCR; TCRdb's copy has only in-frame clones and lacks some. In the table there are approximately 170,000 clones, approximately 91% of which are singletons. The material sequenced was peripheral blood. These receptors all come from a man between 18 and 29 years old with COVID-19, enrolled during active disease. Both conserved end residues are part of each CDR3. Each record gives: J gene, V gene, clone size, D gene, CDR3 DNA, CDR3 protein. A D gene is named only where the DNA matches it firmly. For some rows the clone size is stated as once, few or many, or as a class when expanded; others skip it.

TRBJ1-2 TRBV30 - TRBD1 TGTGCCTGGAGTGCCTCCCGGACAGGGGGTGATGGCTACACCTTC CAWSASRTGGDGYTF
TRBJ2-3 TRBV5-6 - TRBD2 TGTGCCAGCAGCCGCGGACTAGCGATAACAGATACGCAGTATTTT CASSRGLAITDTQYF
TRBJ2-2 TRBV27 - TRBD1 TGTGCCAGTACTCCGGGACAGAATGCTCCCGGGGAGCTGTTTTTT CASTPGQNAPGELFF
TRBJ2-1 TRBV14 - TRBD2 TGTGCCAGCAGCCAAGGTGATAGCGGGGGAATCTCCTACAATGAGCAGTTCTTC CASSQGDSGGISYNEQFF
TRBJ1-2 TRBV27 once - TGTGCCAGCAGCCTAGGGACTCCCGCTAACTATGGCTACACCTTC CASSLGTPANYGYTF
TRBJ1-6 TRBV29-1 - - TGCAGCACTAAGAGCTCCTATAATTCACCCCTCCACTTT CSTKSSYNSPLHF
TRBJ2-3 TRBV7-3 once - TGTGCCAGCAGCTTATACTATAGCACAGATACGCAGTATTTT CASSLYYSTDTQYF
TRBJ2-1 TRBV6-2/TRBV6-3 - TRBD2 TGTGCCAGCAGTTATGGGACTAGCGGATACAATGAGCAGTTCTTC CASSYGTSGYNEQFF
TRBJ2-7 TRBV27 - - TGTGCCAGCAGAGGCAGGAGAGGGACTTACGAGCAGTACTTC CASRGRRGTYEQYF
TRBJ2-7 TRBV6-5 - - TGTGCCAGCAGTTACGTAGGGGCCGACGAGCAGTACTTC CASSYVGADEQYF
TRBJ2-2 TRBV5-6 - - TGTGCCAGCAGCTGGGGACAGAACACCGGGGAGCTGTTTTTT CASSWGQNTGELFF
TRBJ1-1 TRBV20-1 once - TGCAGTGCTAGTCCTCTAGGAGCTTTCTTT CSASPLGAFF
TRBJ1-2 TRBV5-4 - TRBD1 TGTGCCAGCAGCCCTGGGACAGTAAATGGCTACACCTTC CASSPGTVNGYTF
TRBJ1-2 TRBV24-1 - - TGTGCCACCAGTGATTGGGAGGGTTTTGGCTACACCTTC CATSDWEGFGYTF
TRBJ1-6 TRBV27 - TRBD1 TGTGCCAGCGGTTTTCCAGGGGGAGGCCTCAGTTCACCCCTCCACTTT CASGFPGGGLSSPLHF
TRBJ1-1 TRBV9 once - TGTGCCAGCAGCTCAGGGGTGGTGAACACTGAAGCTTTCTTT CASSSGVVNTEAFF
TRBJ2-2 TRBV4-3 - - TGCGCCAGCAGCCAAGATCTTGGCTGGACCGGGGAGCTGTTTTTT CASSQDLGWTGELFF
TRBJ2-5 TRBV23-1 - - TGCGCCATCCACAGGGAAAGGGAGACCCAGTACTTC CAIHRERETQYF